Listed here is a single T cell receptor beta chain. Its antigen is still unknown. This entry is derived from a study of shared clonotypes between healthy human individuals. General study points: The authors sampled blood alone, and tissue repertoires likely differ.

Study processing details: Junction-only sequences without quality scores were provided by ImmunoSEQ, so filtering was different. Generated by immunoSEQ multiplex PCR, the TCRdb table keeps only in-frame clones and is missing some. Clone size and the V and J calls come from that table; the DNA yielded D and trimming. Here the sample spans about 690,000 clones, 90% being singletons. Trimming removed 4 bases from V and 11 bases from J, with 27 bases in between. This CDR3 region has 16 residues. The V gene's germline CDR1 is SEHNR and CDR2 FQNEAQ (reference sequence). This clonotype was sampled from a man between 18 and 29 years old in good health. Some clones in this sample may be carry-over from other donors' samples. The sample consisted of memory CD8+ T cells from PBMCs. Subset denoted: CD45RO+ cells pooled with CCR7-negative TemRA cells. This chain joins TRBV7-9 and TRBJ2-7, with D possibly called TRBD1 or TRBD2 (6 bases each). The CDR3 DNA reads as TGTGCCAGCAGCTCCAGCACGGGGGCCTACGGAGCGAGCAAGTACTTC. It codes for CASSSSTGAYGASKYF.